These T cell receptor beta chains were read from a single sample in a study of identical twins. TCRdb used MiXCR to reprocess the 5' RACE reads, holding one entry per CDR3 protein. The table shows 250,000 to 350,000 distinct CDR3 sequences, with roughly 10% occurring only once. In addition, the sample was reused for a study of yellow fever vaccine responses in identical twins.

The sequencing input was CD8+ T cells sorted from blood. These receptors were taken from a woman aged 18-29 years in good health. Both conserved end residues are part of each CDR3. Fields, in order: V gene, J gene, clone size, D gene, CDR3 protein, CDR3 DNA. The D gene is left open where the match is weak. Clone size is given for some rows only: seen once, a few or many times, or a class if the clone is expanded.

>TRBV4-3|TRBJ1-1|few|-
CASSQDRTIEAFF
TGCGCCAGCAGCCAAGATAGGACAATAGAAGCTTTCTTT
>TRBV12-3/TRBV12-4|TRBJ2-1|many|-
CASSFAGASYNEQFF
TGTGCCAGCAGTTTCGCGGGGGCTTCCTACAATGAGCAGTTCTTC
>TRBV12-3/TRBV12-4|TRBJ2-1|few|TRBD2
CASRLSGSGSYNEQFF
TGTGCCAGCAGACTTAGCGGGAGTGGCTCCTACAATGAGCAGTTCTTC
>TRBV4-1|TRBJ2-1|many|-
CASSQVLGYNEQFF
TGCGCCAGCAGCCAAGTGCTCGGATACAATGAGCAGTTCTTC
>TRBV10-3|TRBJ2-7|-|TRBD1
CAISETRTGNIYEQYF
TGTGCCATCAGTGAGACCCGGACAGGGAACATCTACGAGCAGTACTTC
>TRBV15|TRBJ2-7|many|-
CATSTTYEQYF
TGTGCCACCAGCACCACCTACGAGCAGTACTTC
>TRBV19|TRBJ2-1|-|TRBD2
CASSSHNPTSGRPHNEQFF
TGTGCCAGTAGTTCCCATAATCCGACTAGCGGGAGACCCCACAATGAGCAGTTCTTC
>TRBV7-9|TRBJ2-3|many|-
CASSLSSGPTQYF
TGTGCCAGCAGCTTAAGTAGCGGCCCAACGCAGTATTTT
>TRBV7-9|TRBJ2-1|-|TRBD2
CASSLAELAGGGNEQFF
TGTGCCAGCAGCTTAGCGGAGCTAGCGGGAGGAGGGAATGAGCAGTTCTTC
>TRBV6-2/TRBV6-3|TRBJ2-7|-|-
CASSYSSSVSYEQYF
TGTGCCAGCAGTTATTCATCGTCCGTCTCCTACGAGCAGTACTTC
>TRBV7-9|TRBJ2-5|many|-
CASYRVSETQYF
TGTGCCAGCTACAGGGTTTCGGAGACCCAGTACTTC
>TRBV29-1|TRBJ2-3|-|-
CSVVPSTDTQYF
TGCAGCGTTGTACCTAGCACAGATACGCAGTATTTT
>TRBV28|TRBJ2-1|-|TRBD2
CASSSPRLAGEECEQFF
TGTGCCAGCAGTTCTCCTCGACTAGCGGGAGAAGAATGTGAGCAGTTCTTC
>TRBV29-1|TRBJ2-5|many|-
CSVAPQGQETQYF
TGCAGCGTCGCCCCACAGGGACAAGAGACCCAGTACTTC
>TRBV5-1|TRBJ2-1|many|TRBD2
CASSWTSGGYEQFF
TGCGCCAGCAGCTGGACTAGCGGGGGCTATGAGCAGTTCTTC
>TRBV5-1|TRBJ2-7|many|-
CASSTDRDGGYEQYF
TGCGCCAGCTCCACAGACCGGGACGGGGGCTACGAGCAGTACTTC
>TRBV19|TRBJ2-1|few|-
CASSIGRYNEQFF
TGTGCCAGTAGTATCGGCAGGTACAATGAGCAGTTCTTC
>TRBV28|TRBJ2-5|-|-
CASQRETLQETQYF
TGTGCCAGCCAACGGGAGACCCTCCAAGAGACCCAGTACTTC
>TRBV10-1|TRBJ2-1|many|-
CASSGSSYNEQFF
TGCGCCAGCAGTGGCAGCTCCTACAATGAGCAGTTCTTC
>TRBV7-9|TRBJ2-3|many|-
CASSFLEGDTQYF
TGTGCCAGCAGCTTTCTGGAAGGAGATACGCAGTATTTT
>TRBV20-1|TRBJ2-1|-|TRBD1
CSARPMDRVSYNEQFF
TGCAGTGCTAGACCTATGGACAGGGTGTCCTACAATGAGCAGTTCTTC
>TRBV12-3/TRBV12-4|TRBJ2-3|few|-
CASSLVAGSGTDTQYF
TGTGCCAGCAGTTTAGTTGCGGGGTCGGGTACAGATACGCAGTATTTT
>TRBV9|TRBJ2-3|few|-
CASSGRFESRSTDTQYF
TGTGCCAGCAGCGGTAGATTTGAGTCCAGAAGCACAGATACGCAGTATTTT
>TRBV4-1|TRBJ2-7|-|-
CASSRDMAGLFYEQYF
TGCGCCAGCAGCCGAGATATGGCGGGACTTTTCTACGAGCAGTACTTC
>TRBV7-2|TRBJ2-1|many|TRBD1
CASSLSGGGNEQFF
TGTGCCAGCAGCTTATCAGGGGGTGGCAATGAGCAGTTCTTC
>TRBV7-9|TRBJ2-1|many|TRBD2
CASSSGLAAYNEQFF
TGTGCCAGCAGCTCGGGACTAGCGGCCTACAATGAGCAGTTCTTC
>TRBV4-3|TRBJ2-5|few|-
CASSQDRGALGSETQYF
TGCGCCAGCAGCCAAGATCGGGGCGCCCTCGGTTCCGAGACCCAGTACTTC
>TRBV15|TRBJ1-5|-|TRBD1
CATRDRGGNQPQHF
TGTGCCACCAGGGACAGGGGAGGCAATCAGCCCCAGCATTTT
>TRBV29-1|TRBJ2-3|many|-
CSVDVQGSTDTQYF
TGCAGCGTAGACGTACAGGGTAGCACAGATACGCAGTATTTT
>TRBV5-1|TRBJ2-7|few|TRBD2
CASHPRLAGDYEQYF
TGCGCCAGCCACCCTCGACTAGCGGGAGACTACGAGCAGTACTTC
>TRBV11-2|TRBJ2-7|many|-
CASSLVPEGSYEQYF
TGTGCCAGCAGCTTAGTTCCGGAAGGATCCTACGAGCAGTACTTC
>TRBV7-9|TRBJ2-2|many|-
CASSLVEGTGELFF
TGTGCCAGCAGCTTAGTAGAAGGTACCGGGGAGCTGTTTTTT
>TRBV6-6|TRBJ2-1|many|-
CATGNNEQFF
TGTGCAACCGGGAACAATGAGCAGTTCTTC
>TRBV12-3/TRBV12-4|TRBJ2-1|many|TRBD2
CATRGGGGALEQFF
TGTGCCACCCGAGGGGGCGGGGGGGCTCTTGAGCAGTTCTTC
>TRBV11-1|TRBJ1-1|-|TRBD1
CASRPTLTLQGRGTEAFF
TGTGCCAGCAGGCCGACACTTACTTTACAGGGGAGGGGGACTGAAGCTTTCTTT
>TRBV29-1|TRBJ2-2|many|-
CSVEEENTGELFF
TGCAGCGTTGAAGAAGAAAACACCGGGGAGCTGTTTTTT
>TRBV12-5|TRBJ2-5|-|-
CASALQGNQETQHF
TGTGCTAGTGCCTTACAGGGAAACCAAGAGACCCAGCACTTC
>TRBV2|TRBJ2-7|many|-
CASSPGRLAYEQYF
TGTGCCAGCAGTCCCGGACGGCTGGCCTACGAGCAGTACTTC